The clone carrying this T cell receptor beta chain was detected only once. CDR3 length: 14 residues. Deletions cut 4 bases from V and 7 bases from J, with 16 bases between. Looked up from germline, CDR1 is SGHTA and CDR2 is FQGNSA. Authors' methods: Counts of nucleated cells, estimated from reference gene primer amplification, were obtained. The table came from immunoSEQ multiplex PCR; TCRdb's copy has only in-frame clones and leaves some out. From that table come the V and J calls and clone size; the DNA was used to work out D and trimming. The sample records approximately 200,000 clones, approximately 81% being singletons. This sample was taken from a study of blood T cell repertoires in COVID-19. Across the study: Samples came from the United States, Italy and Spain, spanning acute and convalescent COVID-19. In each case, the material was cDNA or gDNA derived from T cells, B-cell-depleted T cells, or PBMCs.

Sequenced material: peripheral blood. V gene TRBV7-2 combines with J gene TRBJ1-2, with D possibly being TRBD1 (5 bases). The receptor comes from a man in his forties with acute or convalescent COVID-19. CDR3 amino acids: CASSSDNLPGGYTF. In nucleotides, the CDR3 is TGTGCCAGCAGCTCGGACAACCTACCAGGTGGCTACACCTTC.